The next 9 T cell receptor beta chains were all read from a single sample in a study of blood T cell repertoires in COVID-19. Clones were read by immunoSEQ multiplex PCR, and TCRdb kept only the in-frame ones, dropping some. This sample has 250,000 to 300,000 clones, with roughly 84% found just once. Sequenced material: peripheral blood. These receptors all stem from a woman under 30 with acute or convalescent COVID-19.

This CDR3 is CASIPTGRSYEQYF. Written as DNA, the CDR3 is TGTGCCAGCATCCCGACAGGGAGGTCCTACGAGCAGTACTTC. V and J are TRBV2 and TRBJ2-7; tentatively, D is TRBD1 (7 bases). V lost 7 bases, J lost 1 base, and 14 bases lay in between. The V gene's germline CDR1 is SNHLY and CDR2 FYNNEI. The CDR3 consists of 14 residues.

The CDR3 loop reads CASSLARRRSTDTQYF. The DNA for the CDR3 is TGTGCCAGCAGCTTAGCCCGGAGACGGAGCACAGATACGCAGTATTTT. The chain uses TRBV7-8 and TRBJ2-3; D remains ambiguous. This CDR3 is 16 amino acids long. Germline loops: CDR1 SGHVS, CDR2 FQNEAQ. Deletions cut 0 bases from V and 0 bases from J, with 10 bases between.

This chain joins TRBV24-1 and TRBJ2-3, with a tentative D call TRBD2 (5 bases). Trimming cost V 9 bases and J 5 bases, with 14 bases left between them. The germline V gene has CDR1 KGHDR and CDR2 SFDVKD. CDR3 length equals 13 residues. Written as DNA, the CDR3 is TGTGCCACCGCATTCCGAGGGATAGATACGCAGTATTTT. It yields the protein CATAFRGIDTQYF.

The J gene is TRBJ2-1, the V gene TRBV6-5; D might be TRBD1 (6 bases). The V end lost 4 bases, the J end lost 3 bases, and 10 bases lay between the germline ends. Germline loops: CDR1 MNHEY, CDR2 SVGAGI. The CDR3 contains 14 residues. This CDR3 is CASSLSRGYNEQFF. Written as DNA, the CDR3 is TGTGCCAGCAGTTTATCCAGGGGCTACAATGAGCAGTTCTTC.

The V gene is TRBV28, the J gene TRBJ1-4; D is unclear. The CDR3 sequence is 15 residues long. CDR1 is MDHEN, CDR2 SYDVKM, per germline. V gave up 6 bases and J gave up 7 bases, with 18 bases separating them. DNA for the CDR3: TGTGCCAGCAGACACCCGGAGACCCGGGGTGAAAAACTGTTTTTT. Translating it yields CASRHPETRGEKLFF.

The chain uses TRBV7-3 and TRBJ2-3; weak D call: TRBD1 (7 bases). Per the germline V gene, CDR1 is SGHTA and CDR2 is FQGTGA. Trimming removed 1 base at V and 2 bases at J, with 16 bases between. The CDR3 extends over 17 amino acids. CDR3 DNA sequence: TGTGCCAGCAGCTTAAGGGGAGCAGGGGGGCACACAGATACGCAGTATTTT. As protein: CASSLRGAGGHTDTQYF. Supplemented by reference TRBV7-3 and TRBJ2-3, the full variable domain reads GAGVSQTPSNKVTEKGKYVELRCDPISGHTALYWYRQSLGQGPEFLIYFQGTGAADDSGLPNDRFFAVRPEGSVSTLKIQRTERGDSAVYLCASSLRGAGGHTDTQYFGPGTRLTVL.

The genes are TRBV7-2 and TRBJ1-2; 8 bases line up with TRBD1. With V trimmed by 2 bases and J by 8 bases, 10 bases remained unmatched. This CDR3 has 15 residues. Germline CDR1 and CDR2: SGHTA and FQGNSA. The CDR3 nucleotides read TGTGCCAGCAGCTTAACTCTAGGACAGGGTGTCGGCTACACCTTC. It yields the protein CASSLTLGQGVGYTF.

The rearrangement uses TRBV18 and TRBJ1-2; 7 bases match TRBD1. V dropped 8 bases and J dropped 2; count of bases not matched to a gene: 5. The CDR3 contains 13 residues. The germline V gene has CDR1 KGHSH and CDR2 LQKENI. CDR3 loop: CASEGQFNYGYTF. The CDR3 region has the DNA TGTGCCAGCGAGGGACAGTTCAACTATGGCTACACCTTC.

The chain links TRBV2 to TRBJ1-2; perhaps TRBD1 as D (5 bases). The CDR3 extends over 14 amino acids. Germline CDR1 is SNHLY and CDR2 is FYNNEI. V was shortened by 10 bases and J by 4 bases, with 19 bases between the two germline ends. The CDR3 is CATPGVGGGYGYTF. DNA of the CDR3: TGTGCCACCCCGGGGGTCGGGGGAGGCTATGGCTACACCTTC.